This TCR beta chain is drawn from a study of tumor-infiltrating lymphocytes in primary liver carcinoma (dated by TCRdb to about 2017). With respect to the entire study: Of the five patients (three men and two women, aged 30 to 69 years), four had hepatocellular carcinoma and one had combined HCC and intrahepatic cholangiocarcinoma. The five patients had tumors staged T1-T3 N0M0, with maximum diameters ranging from roughly 4 to 10 cm. Roughly 3.5 to 8 million productive TCRbeta reads were obtained per sample, and no significant difference in read depth was found between tissue types. For each liver tumor, the study sampled five regions along with adjacent normal tissue and blood, and applied TCRbeta repertoire sequencing, expression microarrays and whole-exome sequencing. A total of roughly 35 specimens from 5 patients went through TCRbeta repertoire sequencing, namely 25 tumor regions, 5 adjacent noncancerous liver tissues and 5 peripheral blood samples. To link TCRbeta repertoire diversity to the local molecular phenotype, the approximately 24 tumor region samples were profiled with Agilent mRNA microarrays. High reproducibility was observed for the technical replicate repertoires, with mean shared-clone rates approximately 0.9 and correlation coefficients above 0.95. Overall study results and their limits: A significantly larger repertoire fraction was made up by the top 250 clones in tumors than in blood (p = 0.039). Pairs of tumor regions showed greater repertoire overlap (mean about 35%) than tumor-adjacent pairs (roughly 17%) or tumor-blood pairs (roughly 15%), which is consistent with antigen-driven expansion. Only about 8-24% of top clones were found in all five regions of a tumor, suggesting spatial heterogeneity of tumor-infiltrating T cells. Because the samples were bulk and unsorted, CD4+ and CD8+ T cell repertoires could not be compared. The study included only four to six patients, and the authors note findings should be validated in a larger study. Because sequencing covered only the TCR beta chain and unpaired alpha chains were not captured, true repertoire diversity is likely underestimated.

With regard to this clonotype: Its antigen is not yet known. The junction departs from germline at one end; a sequencing error may be responsible.

Starting from about 500 ng total RNA, TCRbeta-specific cDNA was produced by reverse transcription with a constant-region primer and ProtoScript II reverse transcriptase. TCRbeta libraries were built with three nested multiplex PCR rounds, a slightly modified ARM-PCR procedure. Each of the first two PCR rounds ran for nine to ten cycles and used multiplex TRBV1-TRBV30 forward primers together with a Cbeta reverse primer. A final 25-cycle PCR with Deep VentR polymerase added sample barcodes and Illumina adapters. Amplicons of 200-500 bp were gel-purified with a QIAquick gel extraction kit before sequencing. The TCRbeta amplicons were sequenced with 250-bp paired-end reads on an Illumina HiSeq 2500. Per the authors' processing: Reads were quality-trimmed with Trimmomatic v0.33, and paired reads were merged with FLASH v1.2.11 to recover full CDR3 sequences. V, D and J germline segments were assigned to the rearranged TCRbeta sequences using MiGEC v1.2.1b. Clonotype statistics, along with Shannon-Wiener diversity indices, were calculated using VDJtools v1.0.0. To cut down on sampling bias, every analysis after diversity analysis relied on just the 250 most abundant clonotypes from each sample. Starting from the raw public reads, TCRdb applied fastp trimming at Q25, assembled clones with MiXCR and retained in-frame beta chains. For every CDR3 protein sequence, its rows merge into one entry that carries the most common genes and DNA. TCRdb's processing, not the study's, gives the V and J calls here. This sample holds fewer than 25,000 distinct CDR3 sequences; over 65% were observed only once. The ten largest clones take up around 40% of the sample.

Total RNA and DNA were co-extracted without cell sorting from around 20-30 mg of bulk tissue using the AllPrep DNA/RNA mini kit. Between late 2015 and early 2016, about 5 patients in China with histopathologically diagnosed primary liver carcinoma had surgical resection. Patients had chronic HBV infection and were treatment-naive at sampling. Each tumor was sampled at five spatially separated regions: the superior, inferior, left-lateral and right-lateral poles and the tumor centre. Histology showed that every tumor sample contained more than 80% viable tumor cells. Pieces of fresh tumor and adjacent tissue were cut in half, with one half kept in RNAlater at -80 degrees C and the other half sent for histology. As encoded in the germline V gene, CDR1 is LGHNA while CDR2 is YNFKEQ. From its cysteine to its phenylalanine, the CDR3 spans 14 amino acids. Only the CDR3 DNA stays, 42 bases, in frame from base 1.

The rearrangement joined TRBV4-2 to TRBJ2-1, with TRBD2 tentatively as D gene (6 bases match). The sample comprised liver tumor tissue from sampling region 1. The cell subset or site label for this specimen denotes: tumor region T1, superior pole. The TCR was taken from a man aged 40-55 years with primary liver carcinoma and hepatitis B virus infection. The DNA sequence follows: TGTGCCAGCAGCCTAGGGCATAGCGGCAATGAACAGTTCTTC. It is translated as CASSLGHSGNEQFF.